This passage covers 32 T cell receptor beta chains from one sample sequenced in a study of T-cell reconstitution after alpha-beta-depleted transplantation in children. Preparation of the TCRbeta library was carried out with unique molecular identifiers. TCRdb independently ran MiXCR on the PCR reads; one entry per CDR3 protein. The table has approximately 650,000 distinct CDR3 sequences, over 10% seen once; the top ten hold around 0.79%. Sequencing was performed on PBMCs, taken before TCRalphabeta/CD19-depleted stem cell transplant. These receptors came from a girl aged 2 to 9 with congenital amegakaryocytic thrombocytopenia, due to receive a stem cell transplant.

This clonotype was found many times. The rearrangement links TRBV6-1 to TRBJ1-2; 8 nucleotides align to TRBD1. CDR1 is MNHNS, CDR2 SASEGT, per germline. This CDR3 contains 14 residues. Trimming removed 5 bases from V and 2 bases from J; junction bases left unmatched: 4. CDR3 bases: TGTGCCAGCAGTAAGACAGGGGCCAACTATGGCTACACCTTC. Translated, it gives CASSKTGANYGYTF.

This clonotype was counted ten times or more. The chain is built from TRBV20-1 and TRBJ1-4; TRBD1 matches at 8 bases. Germline V gene lookup returns CDR1 DFQATT and CDR2 SNEGSKA (reference sequence). The trim removed 6 bases at V and 0 bases at J, leaving 9 bases unmatched. The CDR3 totals 16 residues. The CDR3 loop is CSAEDRAFATNEKLFF. Written as DNA, the CDR3 is TGCAGTGCAGAGGACAGGGCCTTTGCAACTAATGAAAAACTGTTTTTT.

This clonotype was seen at least ten times. The CDR3 nucleotides are TGTGCCAGCAGTTTAAGCGGGATCCCCTACAATGAGCAGTTCTTC. Protein: CASSLSGIPYNEQFF. This chain connects TRBV27 to TRBJ2-1, with 7 bases aligning to TRBD2. Germline V lookup: CDR1 MNHEY, CDR2 SMNVEV (reference sequence). The V and J ends lost 2 bases and 2 bases, in that order; junction bases with no gene match: 3. The CDR3 is 15 residues long.

This sequence joins TRBV7-8 and TRBJ2-7; the D call may be TRBD1 or TRBD2 (5 bases each). This CDR3 has 14 amino acids. CDR1 is SGHVS, CDR2 FQNEAQ, per germline. The V end lost 5 bases, the J end lost 2 bases, and 13 bases lay between the germline ends. CDR3 DNA: TGTGCCAGCAGCGTATCACGGGGCCCCTACGAGCAGTACTTC. Protein product: CASSVSRGPYEQYF.

This clonotype came up a few times. One end of the junction does not line up with germline, which may come from a read error. The rearrangement joins TRBV2 to TRBJ2-1; D is uncertain. CDR1 SNHLY and CDR2 FYNNEI come from the germline V gene. The CDR3 contains 12 residues. The chain's CDR3 is CASSLDRTWAHF. The CDR3 coding sequence is TGTGCCAGCAGCCTGGACCGAACCTGGGCTCACTTC.

This clonotype has more than one count but fewer than ten. This chain joins TRBV30 and TRBJ1-2, with 7 bases aligning to TRBD1. This CDR3 contains 12 residues. The V gene end was trimmed by 1 base and the J gene end by 8 bases; junction bases not matched to a gene: 4. Germline V CDR1 and CDR2: GTSNPN, SVGIG (reference sequence). Here the CDR3 reads CAWSGTGDGYTF. The CDR3 DNA reads as TGTGCCTGGAGTGGAACAGGGGACGGCTACACCTTC.

This clonotype was seen many times. CDR3 coding DNA: TGTGCCAGCAGTTGGGGCAGGAGCACAGATACGCAGTATTTT. The encoded protein is CASSWGRSTDTQYF. The chain uses TRBV12-3 or TRBV12-4 and TRBJ2-3; possible D gene TRBD1, 5 bases. The CDR3 is 14 residues long. V was clipped by 4 bases and J by 0 bases, with 8 bases between them.

This clonotype was observed a handful of times. The rearrangement uses TRBV2 and TRBJ2-4, with TRBD2 identical over 7 bases. CDR3 length equals 15 residues. The V segment lost 2 bases and the J segment 5 bases; nucleotides outside the gene matches: 6. Germline lookup yields CDR1 SNHLY and CDR2 FYNNEI. The CDR3 DNA follows: TGTGCCAGCAGTGAAACTAGCGTAATGGAAAACATTCAGTACTTC. Its protein product is CASSETSVMENIQYF.

The CDR3 is CASSPRVPLTDTQYF. Here the CDR3 DNA reads TGCGCCAGCAGCCCCAGAGTACCCCTCACAGATACGCAGTATTTT. The chain links TRBV4-1 to TRBJ2-3, with unresolved D. Germline V CDR1 and CDR2: MGHRA, YSYEKL. The CDR3 contains 15 residues. V was clipped by 4 bases and J by 2 bases, with 13 bases between them.

The chain couples TRBV5-5 to TRBJ2-5, with 7 nucleotides matching TRBD1. The CDR3 covers 15 residues. The germline V gene encodes CDR1 SGHKS and CDR2 YYEKEE (reference sequence). V dropped 3 bases and J dropped 2; count of bases not matched to a gene: 7. The DNA of the CDR3 is TGTGCCAGCAGCTCGATTCCGGGACAGCAAGAGACCCAGTACTTC. It translates to CASSSIPGQQETQYF. The full variable domain, completed using reference TRBV5-5 and TRBJ2-5, is DAGVTQSPTHLIKTRGQQVTLRCSPISGHKSVSWYQQVLGQGPQFIFQYYEKEERGRGNFPDRFSARQFPNYSSELNVNALLLGDSALYLCASSSIPGQQETQYFGPGTRLLVL.

The gene calls are TRBV5-1 and TRBJ2-1, with 10 bases fitting TRBD1. Trimming at V came to 4 bases and at J to 15 bases, leaving 10 bases not matched to a gene. Germline-derived CDR1 and CDR2 are SGHRS and YFSETQ. There are 13 residues in the CDR3. The CDR3 here is CASSQGQGTEGFF. CDR3 bases: TGCGCCAGCAGCCAGGGACAGGGGACGGAGGGGTTCTTC.

The rearrangement links TRBV5-1 to TRBJ2-7; the D gene could be TRBD1 or TRBD2 (5 bases each). Germline CDR1 and CDR2: SGHRS and YFSETQ. CDR3 length: 13 residues. V lost 0 bases, J lost 3 bases, and 7 bases lay in between. The CDR3 nucleotides read TGCGCCAGCAGCTTGGGGGACGGCTACGAGCAGTACTTC. Translating it yields CASSLGDGYEQYF.

This clonotype was counted between two and nine times. V and J are TRBV29-1 and TRBJ2-7, with TRBD2 identical over 8 bases. Germline lookup yields CDR1 SQVTM and CDR2 ANQGSEA. This CDR3 has 12 residues. The J segment lost 7 bases and the V segment lost 7 bases, leaving 9 bases of the junction unmatched. The CDR3 reads CSASGGPGEQYF. The DNA for the CDR3 is TGCAGCGCCTCGGGAGGGCCGGGTGAGCAGTACTTC.

V and J are TRBV7-6 and TRBJ1-1; maybe TRBD1 (5 bases). Trimming left V 6 bases short and J 10 bases short, with 15 bases between. CDR3 size: 12 residues. From germline, CDR1 is SGHVS and CDR2 FNYEAQ. The CDR3 protein is CASRPRRGVAFF. Here the CDR3 DNA reads TGTGCCAGCAGGCCAAGGAGAGGGGTAGCTTTCTTT.

This clonotype appeared many times. The CDR3: CASSFDAGTSGRNQYF. Written as DNA, the CDR3 is TGCGCCAGCAGCTTTGACGCCGGGACTAGCGGGAGAAACCAGTACTTC. V usage is TRBV5-1 and J usage is TRBJ2-7; TRBD2 aligns across 14 bases. Germline CDR1 reads SGHRS; CDR2 reads YFSETQ. V shed 2 bases, J shed 10 bases, and the junction held 11 bases outside the gene matches. The CDR3 covers 16 residues.

The sample holds a few counts of this clonotype. The chain employs TRBV12-3 or TRBV12-4 and TRBJ2-4; the D gene is possibly TRBD2 (5 bases). Trimming left V 2 bases short and J 13 bases short, with 12 bases between. This CDR3 is 12 amino acids long. The CDR3 nucleotides read TGTGCCAGCAGTTTAACTTTGGGAGCACAGTACTTC. This gives the protein CASSLTLGAQYF.

This clonotype was counted only a few times. The V call is TRBV6-5, the J call TRBJ1-1, with D tentatively TRBD1 (6 bases). The CDR3 consists of 13 residues. Trimming pared 3 bases from V and 4 bases from J, leaving 9 bases between. CDR1 MNHEY and CDR2 SVGAGI come from the germline V gene. CDR3 nucleotides: TGTGCCAGCAGTTATAGGGACATCACTGAAGCTTTCTTT. Translated, it gives CASSYRDITEAFF.

This clonotype has more than one count but fewer than ten. The V call is TRBV29-1, the J call TRBJ2-1; D might be TRBD2 (5 bases). This CDR3 spans 14 amino acids. Germline V gene sequence: CDR1 SQVTM, CDR2 ANQGSEA. V shed 7 bases and J shed 0 bases, with 13 bases lying between them. The CDR3 loop is CSAGLLSSYNEQFF. The CDR3 DNA follows: TGCAGCGCTGGACTCCTCAGCTCCTACAATGAGCAGTTCTTC.

This clonotype came up a few times. The chain combines TRBV27 with TRBJ2-3; D unclear. The V end lost 2 bases, the J end lost 7 bases, and 19 bases lay between the germline ends. Germline V gene sequence: CDR1 MNHEY, CDR2 SMNVEV (reference sequence). The CDR3 runs 16 residues. The CDR3 loop is CASSLKSPGEAHTQYF. DNA for the CDR3: TGTGCCAGCAGTTTAAAATCCCCAGGAGAGGCTCATACGCAGTATTTT.

This clonotype was seen a few times. V is TRBV15 and J is TRBJ2-5; 9 bases are shared with TRBD2. This CDR3 spans 16 amino acids. V trimming: 1 base; J trimming: 7 bases; junction bases outside the gene matches: 10. The germline V gene has CDR1 LNHNV and CDR2 YYDKDF (reference sequence). The CDR3 loop is CATSRGIAGVVGTQYF. CDR3 nucleotides: TGTGCCACCAGCAGAGGGATAGCGGGAGTGGTGGGGACCCAGTACTTC. Together with reference TRBV15 and TRBJ2-5, the CDR3 gives the full variable domain: DAMVIQNPRYQVTQFGKPVTLSCSQTLNHNVMYWYQQKSSQAPKLLFHYYDKDFNNEADTPDNFQSRRPNTSFCFLDIRSPGLGDTAMYLCATSRGIAGVVGTQYFGPGTRLLVL.

This clonotype came up many times. V usage is TRBV10-3 and J usage is TRBJ2-1; D gene ambiguous. Germline assignment: CDR1 ENHRY and CDR2 SYGVKD. The CDR3 totals 11 residues. V lost 2 bases to trimming and J lost 8 bases, with 4 bases between them. The CDR3 DNA reads TGTGCCATCAGTGAGACGGATGAGCAGTTCTTC. It translates to CAISETDEQFF.

This clonotype was detected ten times or more. The genes are TRBV11-2 and TRBJ2-2; D gene unclear. This CDR3 is built from 13 residues. The germline V gene encodes CDR1 SGHAT and CDR2 FQNNGV. V shed 1 base and J shed 6 bases, with 6 bases lying between them. This chain's CDR3 is CASSLGYPGELFF. The DNA of the CDR3 is TGTGCCAGCAGCTTAGGATATCCCGGGGAGCTGTTTTTT.

The chain employs TRBV5-1 and TRBJ2-3; 9 bases are shared with TRBD2. This CDR3 spans 19 amino acids. The V gene's germline CDR1 is SGHRS and CDR2 YFSETQ. The V gene end was trimmed by 5 bases and the J gene end by 2 bases; junction bases not matched to a gene: 18. CDR3 nucleotides: TGCGCCAGCAGACGAAACCCTAGCGGGAACCCCTTTTCCACAGATACGCAGTATTTT. Amino acids: CASRRNPSGNPFSTDTQYF.

This clonotype was counted between two and nine times. The chain is built from TRBV5-1 and TRBJ2-5, with no clear D. This CDR3 has 15 amino acids. The V end lost 1 base, the J end lost 2 bases, and 12 bases lay between the germline ends. CDR1 is SGHRS, CDR2 YFSETQ, per germline. This CDR3 reads CASSLINGPQETQYF. The DNA for the CDR3 is TGCGCCAGCAGCTTGATTAACGGACCGCAAGAGACCCAGTACTTC.

This clonotype occurred a few times. The chain joins TRBV5-1 to TRBJ2-5; 9 bases map to TRBD1. The CDR3 is 15 amino acids. Trimming removed 3 bases from V and 1 base from J; junction bases left unmatched: 4. CDR1 is SGHRS and CDR2 is YFSETQ in the germline V gene. In nucleotides, the CDR3 is TGCGCCAGCAGCTCGATGGACAGGGGCCAAGAGACCCAGTACTTC. Translation: CASSSMDRGQETQYF.

The chain combines TRBV7-9 with TRBJ2-3; 9 nucleotides line up with TRBD2. V lost 6 bases to trimming and J lost 4 bases; unmatched junction nucleotides: 14. The germline V gene has CDR1 SEHNR and CDR2 FQNEAQ (reference sequence). This CDR3 spans 17 amino acids. CDR3 in amino acids: CASRNPGGTSTADTQYF. The CDR3 DNA is TGTGCCAGCAGAAATCCCGGGGGGACTAGCACCGCAGATACGCAGTATTTT.

The J gene is TRBJ1-5, the V gene TRBV27, with TRBD1 matching over 7 bases. CDR3 length: 17 residues. The ends lost 4 bases at V and 0 bases at J; junction bases unmatched: 9. Germline V lookup: CDR1 MNHEY, CDR2 SMNVEV (reference sequence). CDR3 sequence: CASSSLQGRVSNQPQHF. The CDR3 coding sequence is TGTGCCAGCAGTTCATTACAGGGGCGCGTTAGCAATCAGCCCCAGCATTTT.

This clonotype turned up a few times. This chain connects TRBV5-1 to TRBJ2-7; D unclear. The CDR3 runs 13 residues. The V gene lost 1 base and the J gene lost 3 bases, with 8 bases spanning the gap. Germline lookup yields CDR1 SGHRS and CDR2 YFSETQ. CDR3 sequence: CASSLNNGYEQYF. The CDR3 coding sequence is TGCGCCAGCAGCTTGAATAACGGCTACGAGCAGTACTTC.

There are many counts of this clonotype. The rearrangement links TRBV28 to TRBJ2-1, with a weak D call TRBD1 (6 bases). CDR1 and CDR2 from the germline V gene are MDHEN and SYDVKM. Between the trimmed V and J ends, which lost 7 bases and 5 bases, there was a span of 9 bases. The CDR3 is 12 amino acids. The CDR3 DNA reads TGTGCCAGCACCCGACAGGACAATGAGCAGTTCTTC. Translation: CASTRQDNEQFF.

In its sample, this clonotype was seen a few times. V usage is TRBV25-1 and J usage is TRBJ2-7; no firm D call. Trimming left V 4 bases short and J 0 bases short, with 10 bases between. CDR1 and CDR2 from the germline V gene are MGHDK and SYGVNS. The CDR3 is made up of 14 amino acids. The CDR3 DNA sequence: TGTGCCAGCAGTGCCGTGGCGGACTCCTACGAGCAGTACTTC. Protein product: CASSAVADSYEQYF.

This clonotype appeared many times. The J gene is TRBJ1-2, the V gene TRBV20-1; maybe TRBD1 (5 bases). Trimming took off 4 bases at V and 5 bases at J, with 14 bases between the two ends. Germline CDR1 reads DFQATT; CDR2 reads SNEGSKA (reference sequence). The CDR3 has 13 residues. CDR3 amino acids: CSATAGWEYGYTF. CDR3 DNA: TGCAGTGCTACCGCAGGGTGGGAATATGGCTACACCTTC.

This clonotype was seen at least ten times. The CDR3 DNA is TGTGCCATCCTACCGCGGCTTATCACCGGGGAGCTGTTTTTT. This codes for CAILPRLITGELFF. This rearrangement joins TRBV12-3 or TRBV12-4 to TRBJ2-2, with unresolved D. CDR3 length: 14 amino acids. Trimming cost V 10 bases and J 4 bases, with 16 bases left between them.